The rows below give T cell receptor beta chains drawn from one sample of a study of blood T cell repertoires in COVID-19. Data came from immunoSEQ multiplex PCR; TCRdb stores just in-frame clones and leaves some out. The table lists 410,000 or so clones, about 91% of them singletons. Sequencing was done on a sample of peripheral blood. The source is a woman between 40 and 55 years old with COVID-19, enrolled during active disease. CDR3s include the opening cysteine and the closing phenylalanine or tryptophan. The D gene is left open where the match is weak. Rows give clone size only sometimes, using once, few, many, or a class for an expanded clone.

V gene: TRBV28; D gene: -; J gene: TRBJ2-1; clone size: -; CDR3 DNA: TGTGCCAGCAGTTCTCCGAAAGGGACACCCTCCTACAATGAGCAGTTCTTC; CDR3 protein: CASSSPKGTPSYNEQFF
V gene: TRBV4-2; D gene: -; J gene: TRBJ1-1; clone size: -; CDR3 DNA: TGTGCCAGCAGCCAAGATACGCAGGGTCAAGCTTTCTTT; CDR3 protein: CASSQDTQGQAFF
V gene: TRBV7-9; D gene: TRBD1; J gene: TRBJ1-1; clone size: -; CDR3 DNA: TGTGCCAGCAGCCCGTCAGGGGGTGACACTGAAGCTTTCTTT; CDR3 protein: CASSPSGGDTEAFF
V gene: TRBV18; D gene: -; J gene: TRBJ2-7; clone size: -; CDR3 DNA: TGTGCCAGCTCACCAACAGGGCCCTACGAGCAGTACTTC; CDR3 protein: CASSPTGPYEQYF
V gene: TRBV7-2; D gene: TRBD1; J gene: TRBJ1-2; clone size: -; CDR3 DNA: TGTGCCAGCAGCCAGGACAGGAACTATGGCTACACCTTC; CDR3 protein: CASSQDRNYGYTF
V gene: TRBV19; D gene: TRBD1; J gene: TRBJ1-5; clone size: -; CDR3 DNA: TGTGCCAGTAGATCCCTGGGGACAGCTAGCAATCAGCCCCAGCATTTT; CDR3 protein: CASRSLGTASNQPQHF
V gene: TRBV19; D gene: -; J gene: TRBJ1-4; clone size: -; CDR3 DNA: TGTGCCAGTAGTAATCTGGGGTCTGGAGGAAAACTGTTTTTT; CDR3 protein: CASSNLGSGGKLFF
V gene: TRBV27; D gene: -; J gene: TRBJ1-5; clone size: few; CDR3 DNA: TGTGCCAGCAGTTTATACGGCAGACTCCGCATCTATAGCAATCAGCCCCAGCATTTT; CDR3 protein: CASSLYGRLRIYSNQPQHF
V gene: TRBV6-5; D gene: TRBD1; J gene: TRBJ1-2; clone size: -; CDR3 DNA: TGTGCCAGCAGTTATACAGGGGGCCAGCGTCGGAAGGGCTACACCTTC; CDR3 protein: CASSYTGGQRRKGYTF
V gene: TRBV5-8; D gene: TRBD1; J gene: TRBJ1-5; clone size: -; CDR3 DNA: TGTGCCAGCAGCCCAGGGGGCAGGGAGCAGCCCCAGCATTTT; CDR3 protein: CASSPGGREQPQHF
V gene: TRBV6-5; D gene: -; J gene: TRBJ1-2; clone size: -; CDR3 DNA: TGTGCCAGCAGTCCCAGGCTGAACTATGGCTACACCTTC; CDR3 protein: CASSPRLNYGYTF
V gene: TRBV21-1; D gene: -; J gene: TRBJ2-1; clone size: -; CDR3 DNA: TGTGCCAGCAGCAAATGTAGCAAGTTTGGGGGACAGATCTACAATGAGCAGTTCTTC; CDR3 protein: CASSKCSKFGGQIYNEQFF
V gene: TRBV7-9; D gene: -; J gene: TRBJ2-1; clone size: few; CDR3 DNA: TGTGCCAGCAGCTTAGGAGGCAGGGGGGAGATGGATGAGCAGTTCTTC; CDR3 protein: CASSLGGRGEMDEQFF
V gene: TRBV18; D gene: -; J gene: TRBJ2-5; clone size: once; CDR3 DNA: TGTGCCAGCTCTCCCACTAGGCTGGAGACCCAGTACTTC; CDR3 protein: CASSPTRLETQYF
V gene: TRBV27; D gene: -; J gene: TRBJ2-5; clone size: -; CDR3 DNA: TGTGCCAGCAGTTTAGATAACAGGAAGAGACCCCAGTACTTC; CDR3 protein: CASSLDNRKRPQYF
V gene: TRBV19; D gene: TRBD1; J gene: TRBJ1-5; clone size: -; CDR3 DNA: TGTGCCAGTAGTGCCCAAGAGGACAGGGGGCCGCCCCAGCATTTT; CDR3 protein: CASSAQEDRGPPQHF
V gene: TRBV5-6; D gene: -; J gene: TRBJ1-2; clone size: -; CDR3 DNA: TGTGCCAGCAGCCTTCGCTTCATCCACACCAAAGCGGGCTACACCTTC; CDR3 protein: CASSLRFIHTKAGYTF
V gene: TRBV7-3; D gene: -; J gene: TRBJ2-1; clone size: once; CDR3 DNA: TGTGCCAGCAGCTGGACTAACTACAATGAGCAGTTCTTC; CDR3 protein: CASSWTNYNEQFF
V gene: TRBV7-2; D gene: -; J gene: TRBJ1-5; clone size: -; CDR3 DNA: TGTGCCAGCAGTCGATCAAGCGGGGGCAATCAGCCCCAGCATTTT; CDR3 protein: CASSRSSGGNQPQHF
V gene: TRBV2; D gene: -; J gene: TRBJ1-1; clone size: -; CDR3 DNA: TGTGCCAGCAGTGAACACAGGGTAGAAGCTTTCTTT; CDR3 protein: CASSEHRVEAFF
V gene: TRBV2; D gene: TRBD2; J gene: TRBJ2-7; clone size: -; CDR3 DNA: TGTGCCAGCAGTGATCACCTAGCGGGGCTAGGGACACAGTACTTC; CDR3 protein: CASSDHLAGLGTQYF
V gene: TRBV7-2; D gene: -; J gene: TRBJ2-5; clone size: -; CDR3 DNA: TGTGCCAGCAGCGGAACAGACCAAGAGACCCAGTACTTC; CDR3 protein: CASSGTDQETQYF
V gene: TRBV19; D gene: -; J gene: TRBJ1-2; clone size: once; CDR3 DNA: TGTGCCAGTAGTAAAGACAGATGGGCAGCTGGCTACACCTTC; CDR3 protein: CASSKDRWAAGYTF
V gene: TRBV28; D gene: -; J gene: TRBJ1-5; clone size: -; CDR3 DNA: TGTGCCAGCAGTTTTCCCCTCTATCAGCCCCAGCATTTT; CDR3 protein: CASSFPLYQPQHF
V gene: TRBV30; D gene: TRBD1; J gene: TRBJ2-7; clone size: -; CDR3 DNA: TGTGCCTGGAGAACCGGGACAGGGTTCGAGCAGTACTTC; CDR3 protein: CAWRTGTGFEQYF
V gene: TRBV7-2; D gene: -; J gene: TRBJ1-1; clone size: -; CDR3 DNA: TGTGCCAGCAGCCGAGACACTGAAGCTTTCTTT; CDR3 protein: CASSRDTEAFF
V gene: TRBV28; D gene: -; J gene: TRBJ1-5; clone size: -; CDR3 DNA: TGTGCCAGCAGCCCAGGAAACAATGGTCAGCCCCAGCATTTT; CDR3 protein: CASSPGNNGQPQHF
V gene: TRBV7-9; D gene: -; J gene: TRBJ1-3; clone size: -; CDR3 DNA: TGTGCCAGCAGCTCTACAGTCAACTCTGGAAACACCATATATTTT; CDR3 protein: CASSSTVNSGNTIYF
V gene: TRBV18; D gene: -; J gene: TRBJ2-1; clone size: once; CDR3 DNA: TGTGCCAGCTCACCTGAAACGGGACTCCTCTACAATGAGCAGTTCTTC; CDR3 protein: CASSPETGLLYNEQFF
V gene: TRBV4-2; D gene: -; J gene: TRBJ2-3; clone size: -; CDR3 DNA: TGTGCCAGCAGCCAAGTTGACTTTACAGATACGCAGTATTTT; CDR3 protein: CASSQVDFTDTQYF
V gene: TRBV7-2; D gene: -; J gene: TRBJ2-7; clone size: -; CDR3 DNA: TGTGCCAGCAGCTTATCGGTAAGCCCGACCTACGAGCAGTACTTC; CDR3 protein: CASSLSVSPTYEQYF
V gene: TRBV12-3/TRBV12-4; D gene: TRBD1; J gene: TRBJ1-2; clone size: -; CDR3 DNA: TGTGCCAGCAGTTTGTGGGACAGGGACGGCTACACCTTC; CDR3 protein: CASSLWDRDGYTF
V gene: TRBV24-1; D gene: TRBD1; J gene: TRBJ2-2; clone size: -; CDR3 DNA: TGTGCCACCAGTGATTCGGGACAGGATTCCGGGGAGCTGTTTTTT; CDR3 protein: CATSDSGQDSGELFF
V gene: TRBV27; D gene: TRBD2; J gene: TRBJ2-7; clone size: once; CDR3 DNA: TGTGCCAGCAGTTTCGTACTAGCGGGGGGCTACGAGCAGTACTTC; CDR3 protein: CASSFVLAGGYEQYF
V gene: TRBV15; D gene: TRBD1; J gene: TRBJ2-1; clone size: -; CDR3 DNA: TGTGCCACCAGCAGAGATCGGCTCCGAGGGTTTAACAGGGGTTACAATGAGCAGTTCTTC; CDR3 protein: CATSRDRLRGFNRGYNEQFF
V gene: TRBV6-1; D gene: TRBD1; J gene: TRBJ1-3; clone size: -; CDR3 DNA: TGTGCCAGCAGTGCACTTGGGGGACAGTATGCAGGCTCTGGAAACACCATATATTTT; CDR3 protein: CASSALGGQYAGSGNTIYF
V gene: TRBV27; D gene: -; J gene: TRBJ2-2; clone size: -; CDR3 DNA: TGTGCCAGCAAGACAGGCAGGTTAGTCGCCGGGGAGCTGTTTTTT; CDR3 protein: CASKTGRLVAGELFF
V gene: TRBV7-8; D gene: TRBD1; J gene: TRBJ1-1; clone size: -; CDR3 DNA: TGTGCCAGCAGTTATGACCCAGGACAGGAACGGAAGAACACTGAAGCTTTCTTT; CDR3 protein: CASSYDPGQERKNTEAFF
V gene: TRBV10-2; D gene: -; J gene: TRBJ2-3; clone size: -; CDR3 DNA: TGCGCCAGCAGCCTACTAGCCTACACAGATACGCAGTATTTT; CDR3 protein: CASSLLAYTDTQYF
V gene: TRBV28; D gene: -; J gene: TRBJ2-3; clone size: once; CDR3 DNA: TGTGCCAGCAGTTTATCAGGGACTCGCACAGATACGCAGTATTTT; CDR3 protein: CASSLSGTRTDTQYF
V gene: TRBV5-1; D gene: TRBD2; J gene: TRBJ2-2; clone size: -; CDR3 DNA: TGCGCCAGCAGCTCTCTCCCTAGCGGAACAACCGGGGAGCTGTTTTTT; CDR3 protein: CASSSLPSGTTGELFF
V gene: TRBV13; D gene: -; J gene: TRBJ2-7; clone size: once; CDR3 DNA: TGTGCCAGCAGCACCGTGACAGGAACGTTCTACGAGCAGTACTTC; CDR3 protein: CASSTVTGTFYEQYF
V gene: TRBV7-3; D gene: -; J gene: TRBJ1-6; clone size: -; CDR3 DNA: TGTGCCAGCAGCTTAGGGACACTCCAGCTTACACCCCTCCACTTT; CDR3 protein: CASSLGTLQLTPLHF
V gene: TRBV5-4; D gene: TRBD1; J gene: TRBJ1-2; clone size: -; CDR3 DNA: TGTGCCAGCAGCTCGATACTGCAGGGGGCCTATGGCTACACCTTC; CDR3 protein: CASSSILQGAYGYTF
V gene: TRBV6-2/TRBV6-3; D gene: TRBD2; J gene: TRBJ2-1; clone size: -; CDR3 DNA: TGTGCCAGCAGTTTGGGACTAGCGTCCAATGAGCAGTTCTTC; CDR3 protein: CASSLGLASNEQFF
V gene: TRBV6-2/TRBV6-3; D gene: -; J gene: TRBJ2-4; clone size: -; CDR3 DNA: TGTGCCAGCAGCTCGGAAACTGTGATTGTGGGGGCCGGGGCCAAAAACATTCAGTACTTC; CDR3 protein: CASSSETVIVGAGAKNIQYF
V gene: TRBV7-2; D gene: -; J gene: TRBJ2-2; clone size: -; CDR3 DNA: TGTGCCAGCAGCTTAGGGATTAGCGGAAACACCGGGGAGCTGTTTTTT; CDR3 protein: CASSLGISGNTGELFF
V gene: TRBV6-2/TRBV6-3; D gene: -; J gene: TRBJ2-1; clone size: -; CDR3 DNA: TGTGCCAGCAGTTACCGCCACACAGGGCCCTCCTACAATGAGCAGTTCTTC; CDR3 protein: CASSYRHTGPSYNEQFF
V gene: TRBV7-2; D gene: -; J gene: TRBJ2-2; clone size: -; CDR3 DNA: TGTGCCAGCAGCTTAGCCAGTACCACCGGGGAGCTGTTTTTT; CDR3 protein: CASSLASTTGELFF
V gene: TRBV7-9; D gene: TRBD1; J gene: TRBJ2-5; clone size: -; CDR3 DNA: TGTGCCAGCAGCCAGGGACAGGGGTTGAGAGAGACCCAGTACTTC; CDR3 protein: CASSQGQGLRETQYF
V gene: TRBV6-5; D gene: -; J gene: TRBJ2-7; clone size: -; CDR3 DNA: TGTGCCAGCAGCAGGGGCCTTTCCTACGAGCAGTACTTC; CDR3 protein: CASSRGLSYEQYF
V gene: TRBV19; D gene: -; J gene: TRBJ1-5; clone size: -; CDR3 DNA: TGTGCCAGTAGTATTCGGGATAGCAATCAGCCCCAGCATTTT; CDR3 protein: CASSIRDSNQPQHF
V gene: TRBV5-4; D gene: TRBD1; J gene: TRBJ1-3; clone size: -; CDR3 DNA: TGTGCCAGCAGCCCCGACGGGGGACAGCGGAACACCATATATTTT; CDR3 protein: CASSPDGGQRNTIYF
V gene: TRBV19; D gene: -; J gene: TRBJ2-1; clone size: few; CDR3 DNA: TGTGCCAGTAGTCCTCGTCGGGGGGCTAGCGGCACTTACAATGAGCAGTTCTTC; CDR3 protein: CASSPRRGASGTYNEQFF
V gene: TRBV6-1; D gene: -; J gene: TRBJ1-6; clone size: few; CDR3 DNA: TGTGCCAGCAGTGAATCGACAGATAATTCACCCCTCCACTTT; CDR3 protein: CASSESTDNSPLHF